This T cell receptor (beta chain) comes out of a study of blood T cell repertoires in COVID-19. On the study more broadly: Samples taken during acute and convalescent COVID-19 were collected in the United States, Italy and Spain.

The CDR3 is 13 amino acids. With V trimmed by 9 bases and J by 0 bases, 2 bases remained unmatched. Germline V gene lookup returns CDR1 SNHLY and CDR2 FYNNEI. Generated by immunoSEQ multiplex PCR, the TCRdb table keeps only in-frame clones and is missing some. This sample has approximately 160,000 clones, with about 87% found just once. The origin of this receptor is a man aged 60 to 69 with COVID-19, enrolled during active disease. Sequenced sample: peripheral blood. The chain links TRBV2 to TRBJ1-3, with 7 bases matching TRBD1. The DNA of the CDR3 is TGTGCCAGAAGACAGGGCTCTGGAAACACCATATATTTT. Its translation is CARRQGSGNTIYF.